This TCR beta chain was identified during a study of cytomegalovirus exposure and HLA in healthy donors (dated by TCRdb to the late 2010s). For context, the study as a whole: In an earlier analysis of approximately 500 of the donors, roughly 300 Gb of sequence data and 95 million to 130 million unique TCR beta sequences from about 190 million T cells were reported. An early release that covered roughly 600 HLA-typed donors contained approximately 300 gigabases of sequencing data and about 84 million unique TCR sequences. Of the approximately 370 genotyped donors, 75% to 85% were placed in the genetic ancestry cluster associated with self-reported Caucasian donors. The study aimed to test whether cataloging public T cell receptors could reveal signatures of past pathogen exposure. The T cell repertoires of 550 to 850 subjects were profiled by immunosequencing and related to cytomegalovirus serostatus. A separate validation cohort of approximately 130 different subjects was used in addition to the 666-subject first cohort. To predict cytomegalovirus infection status, the study brought together high-throughput TCR immunosequencing, statistical association of individual TCRs with disease status, and machine learning. To study patterns of TCR occurrence, a later analysis re-analyzed previously published TCR beta repertoires from several hundred donors and added high-resolution HLA genotyping. Rather than drawing on any new phenotypic data, the later analysis identified candidate immune exposures from TCR beta sequences and the way those sequences occurred across donors. An earlier analysis of approximately 630 of the donors applied high-throughput TCR beta sequencing to assess whether each TCR beta V gene segment acted as functional or pseudogenic. Donor age, sex, ethnicity and CMV serostatus were compiled together with the repertoire data. A later genetic analysis took genome-wide SNP genotypes for about 65% of the roughly 670 donors and used that subset as a discovery cohort. Every repertoire in the discovery cohort had been generated on one and the same sequencing platform. HLA typing included class I and class II loci at four-digit resolution. The number of donors typed differed by locus, with roughly 629-640 for A, B, C, DRB1 and DQB1, around 500 for DQA1, about 610 for DPA1, and 400 to 490 for DPB1. Because of strong linkage in the cohort, four or five DR-DQ haplotypes were treated as single units for association and clustering. Among some 400 genotyped donors of the cohort, an average of about 220,000 unique TCR beta nucleotide sequences was sequenced per donor, of which about 20% were non-productive.

Overall study results and their limits: Because HLA typing was missing for some donors at each locus, association tests included only the typed subset. A further reported finding was that TCR beta sequences accurately predicted the HLA-A and HLA-B alleles for most subjects in the first cohort. In a later analysis, several top co-occurrence clusters were reported to appear linked to parvovirus B19, influenza, CMV and Epstein-Barr virus. In this cohort, only TCR beta chains were sequenced, and detectable features were limited by the absence of alpha or paired-chain data. Across donors, most TCR sequences were observed very rarely, whereas some public TCRs were present in many individuals. Linkage disequilibrium might explain the correlated functional status among segregating V segments, but an unknown experimental factor could not be excluded. Compared with the approximately 600-donor mean, donors in an Asian-associated ancestry cluster had fewer N-insertions in productive TCRs, according to a later genetic analysis. Because counts were too low, some 17 rarely observed V segments, including chromosome 9 orphons, were left out of the earlier analysis of a few hundred of the donors. Immune exposure information for the cohort was limited to CMV serostatus. A later analysis found that HLA-associated TCR beta chains were more clonally expanded and had lower generation probabilities than equally common non-associated chains. Presence/absence analyses assumed roughly uniform sequencing depth across donors, an assumption that may not hold. A later analysis found that TCR association rates varied across HLA loci, with DRB1 alleles showing the most associated TCRs and HLA-C alleles the fewest. According to the authors, the approach could potentially be generalized to other disease states and immunological phenotypes. Assigning TCR associations to individual alleles was difficult when HLA alleles, especially DR and DQ, strongly co-occurred. Broadly in line with IMGT annotations, most TCR beta V segments showed up in productive rearrangements about 87% or about 30% of the time in an earlier analysis of approximately 600 of the donors. Some IMGT-functional V segments, including TRBV6-2 and TRBV6-3, could not be distinguished by the 87-base-pair reads and were therefore excluded. A later analysis associated 15,000 to 20,000 TCR beta sequences with specific HLA alleles at a false discovery rate of 0.05. A cluster of highly shared sequence variants was judged likely to be a technical artifact of the sequencing pipeline. A total of 150 to 200 TCR beta chains were listed by the study as associated with cytomegalovirus. Three of the identified cytomegalovirus-associated TCR beta chains were confirmed in vitro to be specific for cytomegalovirus antigens. A later genetic analysis associated a missense DCLRE1C variant with V-gene and J-gene trimming of TCR beta chains, and an independent cohort replicated the association. According to a later analysis, most CMV-associated TCR beta chains appeared to be HLA-restricted, and the HLA associations seemed to be driven largely by CMV exposure. In both the original and validation cohorts, the classifier was reported to diagnose cytomegalovirus status with high specificity and sensitivity.

In total, roughly 670 healthy bone marrow donors made up the cohort. At the time of sampling, every cohort member was nominally healthy, though immune exposures that went unrecorded were likely present. The donor was CMV seronegative and was included in the group of a few hundred seronegative cohort members. Each donor provided a peripheral blood sample, and peripheral blood mononuclear cells were used for TCR beta sequencing. Genomic DNA extraction from the blood cell samples was performed with the Qiagen DNeasy Blood Extraction Kit. This clone showed up just a few times. The antigen it recognizes is unknown. No base quality information exists; no much larger clone differs at one position. This sample also contains other DNA sequences that code for the same CDR3. Libraries were constructed by the immunoSEQ multiplex PCR assay. For the multiplex PCR, a mixture combining 60 forward primers for TCR Vbeta segments and 13 reverse primers for TCR Jbeta segments was used. The CDR3 region of rearranged TCR beta genes was amplified from genomic DNA by a multiplex PCR assay. The Illumina HiSeq System was used to sequence the amplified TCR beta libraries as 87-base-pair reads. On the authors' methods: In a later analysis, 77 million or so unique TCR beta chains were counted across the approximately 620 repertoires, and roughly 11 million of these chains were shared by at least two donors. Raw reads were error-corrected and collapsed into unique sequences by a nearest-neighbor algorithm in which closely related sequences were merged to remove PCR and sequencing errors. V, D and J gene segments were assigned by aligning CDR3 sequences to IMGT reference sequences. Each retained sequence needed at least a six-nucleotide match to both a V gene segment and a J gene segment. A rearrangement was called productive if the CDR3 had no stop codons and remained in frame with V and J, and every other rearrangement was called non-productive. Following IMGT convention, CDR3 was defined as the stretch from the second conserved V-encoded cysteine to the conserved J-encoded phenylalanine. Sequences without an unambiguous match to a single V gene segment were excluded from the earlier analysis of 500 to 700 of the donors. In an earlier analysis of around 600 of the donors, V segments were called functional above 56.7% productive rearrangements and were called segregating when the between-donor standard deviation exceeded 5%. A statistical classification framework was developed to diagnose cytomegalovirus status using the catalog of TCR beta chain sequences. A later analysis assigned V and J genes by comparing TCR nucleotide sequences with IMGT/GENE-DB human TR gene sequences. Using the TCRdist pipeline, a later analysis assigned CDR3 sequences along with most-parsimonious VDJ recombination scenarios. A later analysis defined each TCR beta chain by its CDR3 amino acid sequence plus V-gene family, and excluded reads lacking a unique V-gene family. A later analysis removed 550 to 700 highly shared, low-generation-probability nucleotide sequences to deal with suspected cross-contamination and a sequencing artifact. In a later analysis, a clonal expansion index for each public chain was calculated from normalized within-repertoire ranks of inferred template counts. In a later analysis, generation probabilities were computed using a VDJ recombination model fitted to out-of-frame rearrangements, and the results were checked against IGoR. In a later analysis, hypergeometric tests were used to score TCR-TCR, TCR-HLA and TCR-CMV co-occurrence, with a repertoire-size bias correction applied to TCR pairs. A later analysis estimated false discovery rates by permuting HLA or CMV assignments 20 times. In a later analysis, co-occurring TCRs were grouped using DBSCAN, with TCRdist sequence similarity added in when clustering inside HLA-allele-positive subsets. Co-occurrence clustering excluded repertoires with fewer than 30,000 or more than 120,000 public chains, plus five with anomalous nucleotide sharing. What TCRdb holds here is the immuneACCESS table cut down to in-frame rearrangements. Part of the clones is not present; checked against another copy, under half of the missing clones reflect an unresolved V gene, and the others are unexplained. D and trimming were read from the DNA, whereas the V and J calls and clone size are those reported in that table. A total of 95,000 to 150,000 clones appear in this sample, over 15% of them only once. The ten largest clonotypes hold roughly 2% of the sample.

Measured from the cysteine to the phenylalanine, the CDR3 is 13 residues long. The retained sequence is limited to the CDR3, 39 bases, with the frame set at the first base. V has 6 bases trimmed and J has 6 bases trimmed; junction bases matching no gene number 10. The germline V gene (reference sequence) sets CDR1 to GTSNPN and CDR2 to SVGIG. The receptor chain draws on TRBV30 and TRBJ2-7; the central 8 bases match TRBD2. Sequenced input: PBMCs. The clonotype comes from a woman between 18 and 29 years old in good health and CMV-seronegative. CDR3 loop: CACKGTRSGEQYF. The nucleotide sequence reads TGTGCCTGTAAGGGGACTAGATCGGGCGAGCAGTACTTC.